This T cell receptor (beta chain) was sequenced during a study of cytomegalovirus exposure and HLA in healthy donors. Study observations and caveats: The classifier reportedly diagnosed cytomegalovirus status with high sensitivity and specificity. Researchers reported in a later analysis that a missense DCLRE1C variant was tied to TCR beta V- and J-gene trimming.

Primers: 60 Vbeta forward and 13 Jbeta reverse. Sequencing was performed with immunoSEQ multiplex PCR; in TCRdb, only in-frame clones are kept and a portion is missing. The table shows roughly 200,000 clones, with about 77% occurring only once. In the case of this clone: The antigen is not known.

The receptor's source is a woman younger than 45 in good health and CMV-seropositive. The sample comprised PBMCs.

CDR3 sequence (DNA): TGTGCCAGCAGCACAGGGGGCGCGGGTCAGCCCCAGCATTTT. Protein: CASSTGGAGQPQHF. This rearrangement joins TRBV27 to TRBJ1-5; TRBD1 agrees at 9 bases. Germline trimming cut 6 bases from V and 6 bases from J; bases unmatched to any gene: 6. The CDR3 has 14 amino acids. Germline assignment: CDR1 MNHEY and CDR2 SMNVEV (reference sequence).